A selection of T cell receptor beta chains follows, all from one sample in a study of T cells after yellow fever vaccination. TCRdb reprocessed the 5' RACE reads with MiXCR, giving one entry per CDR3 protein. The data contain a few hundred thousand distinct CDR3 sequences, around 7% of them singletons. The material sequenced was PBMCs, taken approximately 40 days after the first yellow fever vaccination. The receptors were sampled from a man in his late teens or twenties who received the YFV17D yellow fever vaccine. Both conserved end residues are part of each CDR3. D genes are given only for firm matches. Clone size is given for some rows only: seen once, a few or many times, or a class if the clone is expanded.

cdr3_aa cdr3_nt clone_size j_call v_call d_call
CASSQVGHQSGDEQFF TGCGCCAGCAGCCAAGTTGGTCACCAGAGTGGCGATGAGCAGTTCTTC few TRBJ2-1 TRBV4-3 .
CASSKTGGTGIIDEQYF TGTGCCAGCAGCAAAACAGGTGGGACAGGGATAATCGACGAGCAGTACTTC . TRBJ2-7 TRBV27 TRBD1
CANDRDQETQYF TGCGCCAACGACAGGGATCAAGAGACCCAGTACTTC . TRBJ2-5 TRBV5-1 TRBD1
CSATRTSAFQETQYF TGCAGTGCTACGCGGACTAGCGCCTTCCAAGAGACCCAGTACTTC . TRBJ2-5 TRBV20-1 TRBD2
CASSQEGRRNTEAFF TGCGCCAGCAGCCAAGAAGGAAGACGGAACACTGAAGCTTTCTTT many TRBJ1-1 TRBV4-3 .
CSARGPAGSYEQYF TGCAGTGCTAGAGGTCCGGCGGGTTCCTACGAGCAGTACTTC many TRBJ2-7 TRBV20-1 .
CASSPPSLTDTQYF TGCGCCAGCAGCCCGCCTTCACTGACAGATACGCAGTATTTT . TRBJ2-3 TRBV5-1 .
CASSPMRQDNSPLHF TGTGCCAGCTCACCGATGAGGCAGGATAATTCACCCCTCCACTTT . TRBJ1-6 TRBV18 .
CASSIRTWTGANSPLHF TGTGCCAGCAGCATACGTACTTGGACAGGGGCGAATTCACCCCTCCACTTT few TRBJ1-6 TRBV12-3/TRBV12-4 TRBD1
CASSGDPGRQWETQYF TGTGCCAGCAGCGGAGATCCGGGACGGCAATGGGAGACCCAGTACTTC few TRBJ2-5 TRBV12-3/TRBV12-4 .
CASSILTGSSGEQFF TGCGCCAGCAGCATCCTCACTGGGTCGAGTGGTGAGCAGTTCTTC many TRBJ2-1 TRBV5-1 .
CATSVEGQPQHF TGTGCCACCAGTGTCGAGGGCCAGCCCCAGCATTTT few TRBJ1-5 TRBV24-1 .
CASWNGGYGYTF TGCGCCAGCTGGAACGGGGGTTATGGCTACACCTTC few TRBJ1-2 TRBV4-1 .
CASSLDLGLGYGYTF TGTGCCAGCAGCTTAGACCTGGGACTCGGCTATGGCTACACCTTC . TRBJ1-2 TRBV11-2 .
CASSTLSGRNTEAFF TGTGCCAGTAGTACGCTTTCGGGTCGGAACACTGAAGCTTTCTTT few TRBJ1-1 TRBV19 .
CASSQHRGTYEQYF TGCGCCAGCAGCCAACACAGGGGAACCTACGAGCAGTACTTC few TRBJ2-7 TRBV4-1 TRBD1
CSAQTLTGGYEQYF TGCAGTGCCCAAACCTTGACAGGGGGCTACGAGCAGTACTTC few TRBJ2-7 TRBV20-1 TRBD1
CASSLGYSYGYTF TGTGCCAGCAGCTTAGGCTACTCATATGGCTACACCTTC . TRBJ1-2 TRBV7-2 .
CASSLDGDYGYTF TGTGCCAGCAGCTTAGACGGGGACTATGGCTACACCTTC many TRBJ1-2 TRBV7-9 .
CASSRGTGVYNEQFF TGTGCCAGTTCTAGGGGGACAGGGGTCTACAATGAGCAGTTCTTC many TRBJ2-1 TRBV12-3/TRBV12-4 TRBD1
CASSFFGQGGSYEQYF . many TRBJ2-7 TRBV12-3/TRBV12-4 .
CASSPAGLGNQPQHF TGTGCCAGCAGCCCCGCAGGGTTAGGCAATCAGCCCCAGCATTTT few TRBJ1-5 TRBV5-5 .
CASRPDLLARGINTGELFF TGTGCCAGCAGGCCGGATTTGCTGGCCAGAGGCATCAACACCGGGGAGCTGTTTTTT . TRBJ2-2 TRBV6-1 .
CASSLNSGRGWAMNTEAFF TGTGCCAGCAGCTTAAATTCAGGCCGAGGATGGGCAATGAACACTGAAGCTTTCTTT few TRBJ1-1 TRBV11-2 .
CASSLRSAGANVLTF TGTGCCAGCAGCCTCAGAAGTGCTGGGGCCAACGTCCTGACTTTC . TRBJ2-6 TRBV7-2 .
CASSGSSAFNEQFF TGTGCCAGCAGTGGGAGCTCGGCCTTCAATGAGCAGTTCTTC . TRBJ2-1 TRBV12-3/TRBV12-4 .
CSAPRAGGPHEQFF TGCAGTGCACCCCGGGCGGGGGGACCCCATGAGCAGTTCTTC many TRBJ2-1 TRBV20-1 TRBD2
CASRSPGASNTEAFF TGTGCCAGTAGATCACCCGGGGCGTCGAACACTGAAGCTTTCTTT . TRBJ1-1 TRBV19 .
CASSLVGGGRNTGELFF TGCGCCAGCAGCTTGGTCGGTGGGGGGCGGAACACCGGGGAGCTGTTTTTT few TRBJ2-2 TRBV5-1 .